This T cell receptor beta chain was found in a study of spatial heterogeneity in lung cancer. This clonotype was seen more than once but under ten times. Trimming left V 0 bases short and J 11 bases short, with 14 bases between. The CDR3 runs to 13 residues. CDR1 is MGHRA and CDR2 is YSYEKL in the germline V gene. Each CDR3 protein is one row after TCRdb ran MiXCR on the 5' RACE reads. This table holds 20,000 to 30,000 distinct CDR3 sequences, about a tenth found once. The sample's time point: blood at routine non-recurrence follow-up after resection. Sample: PBMCs, taken at follow-up. V usage is TRBV4-1 and J usage is TRBJ2-7; either TRBD1 or TRBD2 may supply D (5 bases each). The TCR sequence derives from a male donor with early-stage non-small cell lung cancer. Here the CDR3 DNA reads TGCGCCAGCAGCCAAGATAGGAAGGGACCGGAGTACTTC. Its protein is CASSQDRKGPEYF.